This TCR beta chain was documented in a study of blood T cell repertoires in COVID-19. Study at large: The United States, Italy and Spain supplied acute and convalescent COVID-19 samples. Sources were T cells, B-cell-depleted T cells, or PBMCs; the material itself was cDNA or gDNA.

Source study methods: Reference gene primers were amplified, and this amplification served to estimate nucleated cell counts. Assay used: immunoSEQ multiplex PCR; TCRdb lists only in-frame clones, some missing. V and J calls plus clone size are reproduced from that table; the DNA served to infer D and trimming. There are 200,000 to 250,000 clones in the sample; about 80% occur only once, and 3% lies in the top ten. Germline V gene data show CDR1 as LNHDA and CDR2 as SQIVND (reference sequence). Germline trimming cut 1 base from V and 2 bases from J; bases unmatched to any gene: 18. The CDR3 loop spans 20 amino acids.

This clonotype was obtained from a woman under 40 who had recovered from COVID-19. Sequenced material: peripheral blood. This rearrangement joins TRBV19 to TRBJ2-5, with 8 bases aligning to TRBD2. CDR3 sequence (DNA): TGTGCCAGTAGTATAGGCCCGCCCTTGGGCAGCGGGAGTTATCAAGAGACCCAGTACTTC. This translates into CASSIGPPLGSGSYQETQYF.